These 30 T cell receptor beta chains were sequenced from one sample in a study of blood T cell repertoires in COVID-19. Repertoires were generated with immunoSEQ multiplex PCR, while TCRdb's copy carries only in-frame clones and drops some. The sample has around 300,000 clones, about 82% seen once; the top ten hold around 4.2%. The sequencing input was peripheral blood. Receptors were obtained from a woman in her 50s with active or convalescent COVID-19.

Only a few counts were recorded for this clone. The chain has TRBV5-8 and TRBJ2-1; 10 bases line up with TRBD2. Trimming took 1 base from V and 4 from J; bases not matched to a gene: 8. The CDR3 consists of 17 residues. CDR1 is SGHTS and CDR2 is YDEGEE in the germline V gene. CDR3: CASSLLDRTSGYNEQFF. In nucleotides, the CDR3 is TGTGCCAGCAGCTTGCTTGACCGGACTAGCGGTTACAATGAGCAGTTCTTC.

This chain connects TRBV7-9 to TRBJ2-7; 11 bases line up with TRBD2. Germline CDR1 reads SEHNR; CDR2 reads FQNEAQ (reference sequence). The CDR3 loop spans 15 amino acids. The V and J ends lost 1 base and 5 bases, in that order; junction bases with no gene match: 4. The CDR3 nucleotides are TGTGCCAGCAGCTTAGAGGCTAGCGGGAGGCACGAGCAGTACTTC. It yields the protein CASSLEASGRHEQYF.

The CDR3 protein is CASSEPYRNGLAGGYEQFF. DNA of the CDR3: TGTGCCAGCAGTGAACCATACCGAAACGGACTAGCGGGAGGGTATGAGCAGTTCTTC. The chain employs TRBV6-1 and TRBJ2-1, with 15 bases matching TRBD2. The CDR3 runs to 19 residues. V lost 2 bases to trimming and J lost 8 bases; unmatched junction nucleotides: 13. Per germline, CDR1 MNHNS and CDR2 SASEGT.

The chain carries TRBV19 and TRBJ1-2; 11 nucleotides agree with TRBD1. The CDR3 totals 15 residues. V was pared by 6 bases and J by 5 bases, with 8 bases of the junction left unmatched. Germline V gene data show CDR1 as LNHDA and CDR2 as SQIVND (reference sequence). The CDR3 nucleotides read TGTGCCAGTAGCCCTTTGGGGACAGGGGGATATGGCTACACCTTC. As protein: CASSPLGTGGYGYTF.

This chain joins TRBV28 and TRBJ1-1; D is possibly TRBD1 (5 bases). The V end was cut by 0 bases, the J end by 2 bases, with 7 bases between. From germline, CDR1 is MDHEN and CDR2 SYDVKM. The CDR3 has 14 residues. The CDR3 DNA is TGTGCCAGCAGTTTATGGGGGGGAAACACTGAAGCTTTCTTT. Translating it yields CASSLWGGNTEAFF.

This rearrangement joins TRBV6-2 or TRBV6-3 to TRBJ2-3; 7 bases fit TRBD2. With 4 bases clipped from V and 0 bases from J, the junction kept 10 bases outside the gene matches. This CDR3 has 17 amino acids. Germline lookup yields CDR1 MNHEY and CDR2 SVGEGT. The CDR3 is CASSFVWGRESTDTQYF. DNA of the CDR3: TGTGCCAGCAGTTTTGTCTGGGGGAGGGAGAGCACAGATACGCAGTATTTT.

This chain uses TRBV4-1 with TRBJ2-7; TRBD2 matches at 12 bases. The CDR3 loop spans 15 amino acids. Germline V gene sequence: CDR1 MGHRA, CDR2 YSYEKL. The trim removed 5 bases at V and 7 bases at J, leaving 9 bases unmatched. CDR3 DNA: TGCGCCAGCAGCGGGCTAGCGGGAGGGCCGCAGGAGCAGTACTTC. This encodes CASSGLAGGPQEQYF.

V gene TRBV7-9 combines with J gene TRBJ1-1; 10 bases map to TRBD1. In germline, CDR1 is SEHNR, CDR2 FQNEAQ (reference sequence). The length of the CDR3 is 17 residues. The V gene end was trimmed by 1 base and the J gene end by 5 bases; junction bases not matched to a gene: 10. The CDR3 protein is CASSLGQGARVGTEAFF. CDR3 sequence (DNA): TGTGCCAGCAGCTTAGGACAGGGGGCGCGAGTGGGGACTGAAGCTTTCTTT.

The chain links TRBV6-5 to TRBJ1-1; the D gene is possibly TRBD1 (5 bases). CDR1 is MNHEY, CDR2 SVGAGI, per germline. The V and J ends lost 6 bases and 1 base respectively, with 9 bases between them. This CDR3 is 13 amino acids long. The CDR3 protein is CASRRQQNTEAFF. The CDR3 DNA reads TGTGCCAGCAGGAGACAGCAGAACACTGAAGCTTTCTTT.

The chain links TRBV11-2 to TRBJ1-3; perhaps TRBD1 as D (6 bases). V dropped 5 bases and J dropped 0 bases, with 11 bases sitting between them. Looked up from germline, CDR1 is SGHAT and CDR2 is FQNNGV. This CDR3 has 15 amino acids. CDR3 loop: CASSAGAGSGNTIYF. The CDR3 bases are TGTGCCAGCAGCGCAGGGGCCGGCTCTGGAAACACCATATATTTT. Based on the CDR3 plus reference TRBV11-2 and TRBJ1-3, the full variable domain is EAGVAQSPRYKIIEKRQSVAFWCNPISGHATLYWYQQILGQGPKLLIQFQNNGVVDDSQLPKDRFSAERLKGVDSTLKIQPAKLEDSAVYLCASSAGAGSGNTIYFGEGSWLTVV.

The chain links TRBV20-1 to TRBJ1-1; D not certain. This CDR3 is built from 10 residues. Germline CDR1 is DFQATT and CDR2 is SNEGSKA (reference sequence). V was cut by 8 bases and J by 10 bases, with 14 bases left in between. The CDR3 reads CSSTRLGAFF. CDR3 DNA: TGCAGTTCCACCCGACTCGGAGCTTTCTTT.

A single count supports this clone. The genes are TRBV4-2 and TRBJ2-1; 12 bases match TRBD2. The CDR3 spans 17 residues. The germline V gene has CDR1 LGHNA and CDR2 YNFKEQ. V gave up 4 bases and J gave up 8 bases; unmatched junction bases: 12. CDR3 bases: TGTGCCAGCAGCCTAGGGCCTAGCGGGAGGGCCTCTCATGAGCAGTTCTTC. Protein product: CASSLGPSGRASHEQFF.

The rearrangement uses TRBV25-1 and TRBJ1-2; 9 bases are a match to TRBD1. The CDR3 has 13 residues. Trimming cost V 4 bases and J 6 bases; bases outside gene matches: 3. CDR1 and CDR2 (germline): MGHDK, SYGVNS. The CDR3 region has the DNA TGTGCCAGCAGTGCCGGGACAGGGAATGGCTACACCTTC. Translating gives CASSAGTGNGYTF.

The rearrangement uses TRBV7-8 and TRBJ2-7; 9 bases map to TRBD2. Trimming at V came to 5 bases and at J to 2 bases, leaving 7 bases not matched to a gene. The length of the CDR3 is 15 residues. Germline assignment: CDR1 SGHVS and CDR2 FQNEAQ. The CDR3 reads CASSPRASGTYEQYF. The CDR3 nucleotides read TGTGCCAGCAGCCCACGGGCTAGCGGGACCTACGAGCAGTACTTC.

The chain joins TRBV29-1 to TRBJ1-5; TRBD1 matches at 8 bases. Germline V lookup: CDR1 SQVTM, CDR2 ANQGSEA. V lost 0 bases and J lost 7; bases outside the gene matches: 2. The CDR3 spans 13 residues. The chain's CDR3 is CSVEDDRGQPQHF. The CDR3 region has the DNA TGCAGCGTTGAAGATGACAGGGGACAGCCCCAGCATTTT.

The chain recombines TRBV7-9 with TRBJ2-5, with D maybe TRBD2 (6 bases). This CDR3 comprises 16 residues. Germline V gene data show CDR1 as SEHNR and CDR2 as FQNEAQ (reference sequence). Trimming cost V 1 base and J 5 bases, with 17 bases left between them. The CDR3 protein is CASSLGGVASWETQYF. The CDR3 nucleotides read TGTGCCAGCAGCTTAGGGGGGGTGGCCTCTTGGGAGACCCAGTACTTC.

V is TRBV18 and J is TRBJ2-5; no clear D. CDR3 length equals 13 residues. The V end was cut by 6 bases, the J end by 1 base, with 9 bases between. The germline V gene has CDR1 KGHSH and CDR2 LQKENI. The CDR3 here is CASSPQVQETQYF. The CDR3 DNA reads TGTGCCAGCTCTCCGCAGGTCCAAGAGACCCAGTACTTC.

CDR3 nucleotide sequence: TGCGCCAGCAGCCACGGGGGGCTTAGGTACAATGAGCAGTTCTTC. Its translation: CASSHGGLRYNEQFF. V usage is TRBV4-1 and J usage is TRBJ2-1, with a tentative D call TRBD2 (7 bases). Germline V lookup: CDR1 MGHRA, CDR2 YSYEKL. Deletions cut 3 bases from V and 4 bases from J, with 13 bases between. CDR3 length: 15 amino acids.

The chain employs TRBV4-1 and TRBJ2-2; TRBD2 aligns across 7 bases. Looked up from germline, CDR1 is MGHRA and CDR2 is YSYEKL. The CDR3 spans 15 residues. The V and J ends lost 1 base and 6 bases, in that order; junction bases with no gene match: 5. CDR3 coding DNA: TGCGCCAGCAGCCAAGCGTCAGGGAGGGCCGGGGAGCTGTTTTTT. This encodes CASSQASGRAGELFF.

This clone was picked up one time. V gene TRBV14 combines with J gene TRBJ2-2, with TRBD2 identical over 8 bases. V dropped 6 bases and J dropped 0; count of bases not matched to a gene: 9. CDR3 length: 17 residues. Germline assignment: CDR1 SGHDN and CDR2 FVKESK. CDR3 region: CASSLSSGSANTGELFF. The CDR3 DNA reads TGTGCCAGCAGTCTCTCGAGCGGGAGCGCGAACACCGGGGAGCTGTTTTTT.

This rearrangement joins TRBV25-1 to TRBJ2-7; TRBD2 agrees at 7 bases. The J segment lost 7 bases and the V segment lost 2 bases, leaving 5 bases of the junction unmatched. Germline CDR1 is MGHDK and CDR2 is SYGVNS. The CDR3 is made up of 13 amino acids. The CDR3 DNA follows: TGTGCCAGCAGTGAACCCCCCGGGGGGGAGCAGTACTTC. It yields the protein CASSEPPGGEQYF.

This clone appeared once. The genes are TRBV7-9 and TRBJ1-2, with a tentative D call TRBD1 (5 bases). V was cut by 5 bases and J by 0 bases, with 13 bases left in between. This CDR3 has 15 residues. In germline, CDR1 is SEHNR, CDR2 FQNEAQ (reference sequence). DNA for the CDR3: TGTGCCAGCAGCGAACAGGACGTAGCTAACTATGGCTACACCTTC. Its protein is CASSEQDVANYGYTF.

The V and J genes are TRBV18 and TRBJ1-1; unclear D gene. The V gene lost 2 bases and the J gene lost 4 bases, with 5 bases spanning the gap. From germline, CDR1 is KGHSH and CDR2 LQKENI. The CDR3 covers 12 residues. CDR3: CASSPSSTEAFF. For the CDR3, the DNA is TGTGCCAGCTCACCAAGCTCCACTGAAGCTTTCTTT. Filled out from reference TRBV18 and TRBJ1-1, the complete variable domain reads NAGVMQNPRHLVRRRGQEARLRCSPMKGHSHVYWYRQLPEEGLKFMVYLQKENIIDESGMPKERFSAEFPKEGPSILRIQQVVRGDSAAYFCASSPSSTEAFFGQGTRLTVV.

V is TRBV11-2 and J is TRBJ2-1; tentatively, D is TRBD2 (6 bases). Germline V gives CDR1 SGHAT, CDR2 FQNNGV. The V end lost 4 bases, the J end lost 8 bases, and 12 bases lay between the germline ends. The CDR3 contains 13 residues. The CDR3 loop is CASSSAGSHEQFF. CDR3 in DNA: TGTGCCAGCAGCTCCGCGGGGTCCCATGAGCAGTTCTTC.

The chain has TRBV19 and TRBJ2-3; D perhaps matches TRBD1 (5 bases). This CDR3 has 18 residues. The V and J ends lost 3 bases and 1 base respectively, with 20 bases between them. Germline CDR1 is LNHDA and CDR2 is SQIVND (reference sequence). CDR3 DNA: TGTGCCAGTAGTATCGTTCCAGGGTACGGCACCGGCACAGATACGCAGTATTTT. It specifies CASSIVPGYGTGTDTQYF.

This chain connects TRBV11-2 to TRBJ2-1; a possible D gene is TRBD1 (5 bases). This CDR3 is built from 15 residues. Between the trimmed V and J ends, which lost 2 bases and 5 bases, there was a span of 13 bases. Germline CDR1 SGHAT, CDR2 FQNNGV. This CDR3 is CASSLSSTEDNEQFF. In DNA, the CDR3 is TGTGCCAGCAGCTTAAGTTCGACAGAAGACAATGAGCAGTTCTTC.

The V call is TRBV7-9, the J call TRBJ2-5; TRBD2 matches at 7 bases. CDR1 SEHNR and CDR2 FQNEAQ come from the germline V gene (reference sequence). The CDR3 contains 15 residues. V was clipped by 4 bases and J by 2 bases; unmatched bases: 7. The CDR3 DNA reads TGTGCCAGCAGCTCGCGGGAGCCTCTTCAAGAGACCCAGTACTTC. Translated: CASSSREPLQETQYF.

Here the CDR3 DNA reads TGTGCCAGCAGCCTATGGAGTAGCACAGATACGCAGTATTTT. Protein product: CASSLWSSTDTQYF. V and J are TRBV5-5 and TRBJ2-3; D call uncertain. CDR1 and CDR2 (germline): SGHKS, YYEKEE (reference sequence). The CDR3 totals 14 residues. The V gene lost 4 bases and the J gene lost 0 bases, with 9 bases spanning the gap.

CDR3 nucleotides: TGTGCCAGCAGCGTAGGGCTAGCGGGAGGGGTGGATACGCAGTATTTT. Its protein is CASSVGLAGGVDTQYF. The chain carries TRBV9 and TRBJ2-3, with TRBD2 matching 12 bases. Germline CDR1 SGDLS, CDR2 YYNGEE. This CDR3 spans 16 amino acids. The J segment lost 6 bases and the V segment lost 0 bases, leaving 5 bases of the junction unmatched.

V and J are TRBV10-1 and TRBJ1-1, with 7 bases aligning to TRBD1. This CDR3 comprises 12 residues. The V gene end was trimmed by 2 bases and the J gene end by 10 bases; junction bases not matched to a gene: 4. From germline, CDR1 is WNHNN and CDR2 SYGVQD (reference sequence). The CDR3 protein is CASSEGTERAFF. The DNA of the CDR3 is TGCGCCAGCAGTGAGGGGACAGAACGAGCTTTCTTT.